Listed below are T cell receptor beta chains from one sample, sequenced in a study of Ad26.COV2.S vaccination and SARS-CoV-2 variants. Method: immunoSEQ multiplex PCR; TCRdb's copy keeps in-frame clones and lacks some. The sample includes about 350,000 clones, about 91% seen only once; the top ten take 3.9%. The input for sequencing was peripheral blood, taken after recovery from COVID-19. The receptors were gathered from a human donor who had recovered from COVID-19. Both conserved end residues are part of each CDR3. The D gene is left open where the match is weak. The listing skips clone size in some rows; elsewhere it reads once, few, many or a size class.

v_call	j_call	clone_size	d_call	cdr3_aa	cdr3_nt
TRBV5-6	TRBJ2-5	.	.	CASSFAGRVQETQYF	TGTGCCAGCAGCTTTGCAGGACGGGTCCAAGAGACCCAGTACTTC
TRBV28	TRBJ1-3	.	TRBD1	CASSQGVLGNTIYF	TGTGCCAGCAGTCAGGGGGTACTGGGAAACACCATATATTTT
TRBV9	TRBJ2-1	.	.	CASSVVALPVNEQFF	TGTGCCAGCAGCGTAGTAGCACTACCCGTTAATGAGCAGTTCTTC
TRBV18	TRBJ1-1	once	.	CASSPADGMNTEAFF	TGTGCCAGCTCACCCGCGGACGGCATGAACACTGAAGCTTTCTTT
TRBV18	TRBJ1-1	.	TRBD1	CASSPGGAATEAFF	TGTGCCAGCTCCCCAGGGGGCGCAGCCACTGAAGCTTTCTTT
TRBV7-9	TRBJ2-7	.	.	CASSHGHPEQYF	TGTGCCAGCAGCCACGGACACCCCGAGCAGTACTTC
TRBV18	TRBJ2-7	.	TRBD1	CASSLRTGSYEQYF	TGTGCCAGCTCATTGAGGACAGGATCCTACGAGCAGTACTTC
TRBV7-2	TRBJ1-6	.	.	CASSLVQGGHSPLHF	TGTGCCAGCAGCTTAGTTCAGGGAGGGCATTCACCCCTCCACTTT
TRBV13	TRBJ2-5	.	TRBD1	CASSETGEETQYF	TGTGCCAGCAGCGAAACAGGGGAAGAGACCCAGTACTTC
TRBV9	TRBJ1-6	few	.	CASSVGPNPPSPLHF	TGTGCCAGCAGCGTAGGACCGAATCCCCCTTCACCCCTCCACTTT
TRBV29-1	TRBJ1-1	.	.	CSVGSRGLRTEAFF	TGCAGCGTTGGTAGCCGGGGGCTGAGAACTGAAGCTTTCTTT
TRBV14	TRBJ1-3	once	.	CASSQKDLRSGNTIYF	TGTGCCAGCAGCCAAAAAGATCTGCGCTCTGGAAACACCATATATTTT
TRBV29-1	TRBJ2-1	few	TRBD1	CSGQGASLVSYNEQFF	TGCAGCGGACAGGGGGCTTCGCTTGTCTCCTACAATGAGCAGTTCTTC
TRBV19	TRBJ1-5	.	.	CASSTRAWGQPQHF	TGTGCCAGTAGTACCCGGGCCTGGGGGCAGCCCCAGCATTTT
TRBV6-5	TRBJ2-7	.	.	CASSYSSGSVTEQYF	TGTGCCAGCAGTTACTCGAGTGGGTCCGTTACCGAGCAGTACTTC
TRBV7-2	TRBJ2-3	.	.	CASSQSFRGSTDTQYF	TGTGCCAGCAGCCAAAGCTTCCGGGGGAGCACAGATACGCAGTATTTT
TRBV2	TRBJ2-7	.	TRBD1	CASRGTGYYEQYF	TGTGCCAGCAGGGGGACAGGGTATTACGAGCAGTACTTC
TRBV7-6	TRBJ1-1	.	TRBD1	CASSLAAGGTEAFF	TGTGCCAGCAGCTTAGCGGCAGGGGGCACTGAAGCTTTCTTT
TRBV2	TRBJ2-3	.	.	CASSGTIGAYTQYF	TGTGCCAGCAGTGGGACCATAGGAGCCTATACGCAGTATTTT
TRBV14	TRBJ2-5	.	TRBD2	CASSHNLGGFETQYF	TGTGCCAGCAGTCATAACCTGGGGGGGTTTGAGACCCAGTACTTC
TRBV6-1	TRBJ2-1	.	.	CASSELRWQGSDNEQFF	TGTGCCAGCAGTGAGCTCCGATGGCAGGGGTCGGACAATGAGCAGTTCTTC
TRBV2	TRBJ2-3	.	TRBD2	CASRRLAGGTDTQYF	TGTGCCAGCAGAAGACTAGCGGGGGGCACAGATACGCAGTATTTT
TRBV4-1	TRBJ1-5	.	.	CASSQAVTRQPQHF	TGCGCCAGCAGTCAGGCGGTAACGCGGCAGCCCCAGCATTTT
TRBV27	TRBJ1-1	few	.	CASRLQGGTEAFF	TGTGCCAGCAGACTACAGGGTGGCACTGAAGCTTTCTTT
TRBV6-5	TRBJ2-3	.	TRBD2	CASSRGLAGRDTQYF	TGTGCCAGCAGTCGGGGACTAGCAGGAAGAGATACGCAGTATTTT
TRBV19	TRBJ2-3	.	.	CASSISDTDTQYF	TGTGCCAGTAGTATAAGCGACACAGATACGCAGTATTTT
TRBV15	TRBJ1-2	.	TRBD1	CATEGLGQTSYGYTF	TGTGCCACAGAGGGTCTGGGACAGACGTCCTATGGCTACACCTTC
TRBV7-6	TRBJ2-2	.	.	CASSLGYGPEIFF	TGTGCCAGCAGCTTAGGCTATGGGCCAGAGATCTTTTTT
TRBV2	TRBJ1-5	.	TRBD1	CASRLDRGNQPQHF	TGTGCCAGCAGATTGGACAGGGGCAATCAGCCCCAGCATTTT
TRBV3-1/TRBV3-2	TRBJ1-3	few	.	CASSHGNTIYF	TGTGCCAGCAGCCATGGAAACACCATATATTTT
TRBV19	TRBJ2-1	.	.	CASNLQGSHRNEQFF	TGTGCCAGTAACTTACAGGGATCCCATCGCAATGAGCAGTTCTTC
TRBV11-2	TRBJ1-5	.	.	CASSLMDGNQPQHF	TGTGCCAGCAGCTTAATGGACGGGAATCAACCCCAGCATTTT
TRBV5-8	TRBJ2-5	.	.	CASSLLEKQETQYF	TGTGCCAGCAGCTTGCTTGAGAAACAAGAGACCCAGTACTTC
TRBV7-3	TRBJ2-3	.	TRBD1	CASSSGPGQGSDTQYF	TGTGCCAGCAGCTCAGGACCGGGACAGGGGTCAGATACGCAGTATTTT
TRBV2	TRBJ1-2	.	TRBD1	CATWTGQTYGYTF	TGTGCCACATGGACAGGGCAAACCTATGGCTACACCTTC
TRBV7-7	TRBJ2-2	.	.	CASSLGTNTGELFF	TGTGCCAGCAGCTTAGGGACTAACACCGGGGAGCTGTTTTTT
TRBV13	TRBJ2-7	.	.	CASSLVRPSRGEQYF	TGTGCCAGCAGCTTAGTTAGGCCCTCACGGGGCGAGCAGTACTTC
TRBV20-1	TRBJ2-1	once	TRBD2	CSASSGGGAIISSYNEQFF	TGCAGTGCTAGTAGCGGCGGGGGGGCCATCATAAGTTCCTACAATGAGCAGTTCTTC
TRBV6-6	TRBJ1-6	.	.	CASRTQQGSSPLHF	TGTGCCAGCAGGACCCAACAGGGATCATCACCCCTCCACTTT
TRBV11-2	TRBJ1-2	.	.	CASSLDLVYGYTF	TGTGCCAGCAGCTTAGATCTGGTCTATGGCTACACCTTC
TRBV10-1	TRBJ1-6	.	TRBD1	CASRPRQGFYNSPLHF	TGCGCCAGCAGGCCCAGACAGGGATTTTATAATTCACCCCTCCACTTT
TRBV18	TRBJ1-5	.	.	CASSPVRDNSYSNQPQHF	TGTGCCAGCTCACCGGTCCGGGACAATTCATATAGCAATCAGCCCCAGCATTTT
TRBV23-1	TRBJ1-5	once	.	CASSHGGDCQPQHF	TGCGCCAGCAGTCATGGGGGGGATTGCCAGCCCCAGCATTTT
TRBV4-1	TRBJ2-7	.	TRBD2	CASSQALAGATSSYEQYF	TGCGCCAGCAGCCAAGCACTAGCGGGGGCAACGAGCTCCTACGAGCAGTACTTC
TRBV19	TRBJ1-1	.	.	CASSIQKNTEAFF	TGTGCCAGTAGTATTCAGAAGAACACTGAAGCTTTCTTT
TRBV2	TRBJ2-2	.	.	CASLVLGRANTGELFF	TGTGCCAGCCTCGTCCTGGGGCGGGCGAACACCGGGGAGCTGTTTTTT
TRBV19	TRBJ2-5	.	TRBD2	CASSAGEETQYF	TGTGCCAGTAGTGCGGGGGAAGAGACCCAGTACTTC
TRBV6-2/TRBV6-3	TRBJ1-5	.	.	CASSLTAGGQPQHF	TGTGCCAGCAGTTTGACAGCGGGAGGACAGCCCCAGCATTTT
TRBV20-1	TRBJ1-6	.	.	CSASTRGRGSLHF	TGCAGTGCTAGTACCCGGGGCCGGGGGTCCCTCCACTTT
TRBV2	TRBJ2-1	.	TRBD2	CASRGPRTSGGEPYNEQFF	TGTGCCAGCAGGGGACCGCGGACTAGCGGGGGGGAACCCTACAATGAGCAGTTCTTC
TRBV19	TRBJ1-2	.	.	CASSGDIGNTYGYTF	TGTGCCAGTAGTGGAGACATCGGGAACACCTATGGCTACACCTTC
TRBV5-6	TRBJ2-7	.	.	CASSFRTATTGEQYF	TGTGCCAGCAGCTTTAGGACAGCAACGACGGGCGAGCAGTACTTC
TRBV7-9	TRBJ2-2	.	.	CAAGTANTGELFF	TGTGCAGCCGGGACTGCGAACACCGGGGAGCTGTTTTTT
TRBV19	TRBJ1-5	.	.	CASSPTILPQHF	TGTGCCAGTAGTCCCACTATACTGCCCCAGCATTTT